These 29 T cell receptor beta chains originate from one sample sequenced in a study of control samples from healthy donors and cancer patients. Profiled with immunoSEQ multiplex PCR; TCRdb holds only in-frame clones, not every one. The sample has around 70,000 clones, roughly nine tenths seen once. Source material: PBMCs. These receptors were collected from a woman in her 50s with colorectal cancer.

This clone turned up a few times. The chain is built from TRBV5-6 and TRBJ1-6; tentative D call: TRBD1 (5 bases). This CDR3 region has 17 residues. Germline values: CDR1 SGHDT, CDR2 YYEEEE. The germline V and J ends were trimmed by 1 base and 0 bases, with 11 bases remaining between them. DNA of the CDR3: TGTGCCAGCAGCTTGTTTGGTGGGACCTCCTATAATTCACCCCTCCACTTT. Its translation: CASSLFGGTSYNSPLHF.

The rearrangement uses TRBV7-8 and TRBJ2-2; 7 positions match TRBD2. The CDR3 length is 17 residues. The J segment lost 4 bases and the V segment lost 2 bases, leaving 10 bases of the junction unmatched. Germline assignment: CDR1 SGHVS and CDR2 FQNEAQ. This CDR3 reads CASSLLGTISTTGELFF. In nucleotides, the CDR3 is TGTGCCAGCAGCTTACTTGGGACTATCTCAACCACCGGGGAGCTGTTTTTT.

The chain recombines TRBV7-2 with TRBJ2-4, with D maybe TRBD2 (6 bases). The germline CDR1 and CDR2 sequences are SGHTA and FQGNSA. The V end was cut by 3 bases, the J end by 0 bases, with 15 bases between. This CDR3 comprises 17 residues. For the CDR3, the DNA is TGTGCCAGCAGCTTCCATAGCGGTGCCCTAGCCAAAAACATTCAGTACTTC. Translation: CASSFHSGALAKNIQYF.

The CDR3 loop is CASSVDGVGAQYF. The CDR3, as DNA: TGTGCCAGCAGCGTAGACGGGGTTGGAGCCCAGTACTTC. V gene TRBV9 combines with J gene TRBJ2-5; TRBD2 is a possible D gene (5 bases). Per germline, CDR1 SGDLS and CDR2 YYNGEE. V was cut by 0 bases and J by 9 bases, with 12 bases left in between. The CDR3 runs 13 residues.

The CDR3, as DNA: TGTGCCAGCAGTGCCGGGACCGGCGGTGGAAAACTGTTTTTT. Residues: CASSAGTGGGKLFF. The chain uses TRBV28 and TRBJ1-4, with a tentative D call TRBD1 (5 bases). The V end was cut by 5 bases, the J end by 10 bases, with 17 bases between. The germline gives CDR1 MDHEN, CDR2 SYDVKM. The CDR3 loop spans 14 amino acids.

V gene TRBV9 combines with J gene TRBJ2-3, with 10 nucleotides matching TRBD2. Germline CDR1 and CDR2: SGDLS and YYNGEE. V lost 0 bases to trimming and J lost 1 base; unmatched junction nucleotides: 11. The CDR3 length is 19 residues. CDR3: CASSVALAGVGDGTDTQYF. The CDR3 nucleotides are TGTGCCAGCAGCGTAGCCCTAGCGGGGGTCGGGGATGGCACAGATACGCAGTATTTT.

DNA for the CDR3: TGTGCCAGCAGTTTAACGGGTGAACTCTTTGGAAACACCATATATTTT. Translated, it gives CASSLTGELFGNTIYF. The chain joins TRBV27 to TRBJ1-3; D gene unclear. The germline V gene has CDR1 MNHEY and CDR2 SMNVEV (reference sequence). The CDR3 contains 16 residues. V shed 2 bases and J shed 3 bases, with 14 bases lying between them.

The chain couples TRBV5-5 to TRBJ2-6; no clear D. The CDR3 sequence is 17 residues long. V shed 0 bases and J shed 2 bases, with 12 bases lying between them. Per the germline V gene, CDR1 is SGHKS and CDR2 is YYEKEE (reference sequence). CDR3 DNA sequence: TGTGCCAGCAGCTTGGAGTTCTCGGGTACTGGGGCCAACGTCCTGACTTTC. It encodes CASSLEFSGTGANVLTF.

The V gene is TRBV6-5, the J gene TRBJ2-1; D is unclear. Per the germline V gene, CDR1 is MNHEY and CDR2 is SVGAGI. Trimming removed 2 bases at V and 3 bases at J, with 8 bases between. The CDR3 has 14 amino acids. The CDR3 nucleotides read TGTGCCAGCAGTTACGGAGCAGTCTACAATGAGCAGTTCTTC. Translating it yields CASSYGAVYNEQFF.

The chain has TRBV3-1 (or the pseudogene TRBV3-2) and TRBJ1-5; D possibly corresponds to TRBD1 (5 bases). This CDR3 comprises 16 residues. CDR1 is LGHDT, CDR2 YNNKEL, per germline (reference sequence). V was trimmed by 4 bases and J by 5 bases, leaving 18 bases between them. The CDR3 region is CASSPRHGGGYQPQHF. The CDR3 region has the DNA TGTGCCAGCAGCCCTCGGCATGGGGGGGGATATCAGCCCCAGCATTTT.

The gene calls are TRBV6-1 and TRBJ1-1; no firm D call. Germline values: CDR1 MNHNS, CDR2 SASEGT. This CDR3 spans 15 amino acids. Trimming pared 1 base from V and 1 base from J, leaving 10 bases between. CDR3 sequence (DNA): TGTGCCAGCAGTGAAGGTCGACGGGGGAACACTGAAGCTTTCTTT. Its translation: CASSEGRRGNTEAFF.

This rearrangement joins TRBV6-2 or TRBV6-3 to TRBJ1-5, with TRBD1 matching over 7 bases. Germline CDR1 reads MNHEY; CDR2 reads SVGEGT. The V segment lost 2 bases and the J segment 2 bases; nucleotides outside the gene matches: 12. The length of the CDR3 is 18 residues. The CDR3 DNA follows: TGTGCCAGCAGTTACCCCTTGGACAGGCTGGGGGGCAATCAGCCCCAGCATTTT. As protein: CASSYPLDRLGGNQPQHF.

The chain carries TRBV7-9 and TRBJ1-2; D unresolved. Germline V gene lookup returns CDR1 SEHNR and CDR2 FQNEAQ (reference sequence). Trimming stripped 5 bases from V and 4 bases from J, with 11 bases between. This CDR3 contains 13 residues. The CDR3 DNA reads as TGTGCCAGCAGCCTTGGGTATCCCTATGGCTACACCTTC. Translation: CASSLGYPYGYTF.

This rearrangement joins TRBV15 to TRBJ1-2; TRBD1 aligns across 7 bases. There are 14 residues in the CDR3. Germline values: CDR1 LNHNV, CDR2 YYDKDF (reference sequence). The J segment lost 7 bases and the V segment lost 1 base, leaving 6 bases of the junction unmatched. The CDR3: CATSRGQGGFGYTF. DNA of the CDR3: TGTGCCACCAGCAGAGGCCAGGGGGGTTTTGGCTACACCTTC.

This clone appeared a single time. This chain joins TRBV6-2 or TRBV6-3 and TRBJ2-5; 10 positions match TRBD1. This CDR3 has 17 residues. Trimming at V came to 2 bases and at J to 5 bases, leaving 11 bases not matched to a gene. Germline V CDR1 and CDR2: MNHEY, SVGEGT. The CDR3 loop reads CASSYPGQGTGRETQYF. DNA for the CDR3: TGTGCCAGCAGTTACCCGGGACAGGGGACTGGGAGGGAGACCCAGTACTTC.

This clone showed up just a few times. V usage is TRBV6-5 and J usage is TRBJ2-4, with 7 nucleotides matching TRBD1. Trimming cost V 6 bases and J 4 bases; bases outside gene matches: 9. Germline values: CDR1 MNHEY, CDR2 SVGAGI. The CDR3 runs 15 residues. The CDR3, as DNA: TGTGCCAGCAGCTCCACACAGGGGACAAAAAACATTCAGTACTTC. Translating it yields CASSSTQGTKNIQYF.

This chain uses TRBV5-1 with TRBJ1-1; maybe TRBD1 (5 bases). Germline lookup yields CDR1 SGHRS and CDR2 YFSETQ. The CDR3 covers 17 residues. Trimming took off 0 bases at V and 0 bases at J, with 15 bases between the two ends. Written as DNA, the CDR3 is TGCGCCAGCAGCTTGGTCTCCTGGGGGGACGTGAACACTGAAGCTTTCTTT. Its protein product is CASSLVSWGDVNTEAFF.

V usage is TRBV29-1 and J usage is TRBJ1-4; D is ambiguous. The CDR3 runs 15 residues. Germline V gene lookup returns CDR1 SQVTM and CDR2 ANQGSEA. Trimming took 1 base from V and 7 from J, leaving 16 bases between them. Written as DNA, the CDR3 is TGCAGCGTTGAAGTATCGGGGAGTAATGGTGAAAAACTGTTTTTT. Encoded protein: CSVEVSGSNGEKLFF.

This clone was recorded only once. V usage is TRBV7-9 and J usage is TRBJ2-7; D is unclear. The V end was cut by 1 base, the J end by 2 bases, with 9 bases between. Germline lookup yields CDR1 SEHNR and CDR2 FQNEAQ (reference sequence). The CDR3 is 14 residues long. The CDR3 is CASSLVPLAYEQYV. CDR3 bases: TGTGCCAGCAGCTTAGTCCCCTTAGCCTACGAGCAGTACGTC.

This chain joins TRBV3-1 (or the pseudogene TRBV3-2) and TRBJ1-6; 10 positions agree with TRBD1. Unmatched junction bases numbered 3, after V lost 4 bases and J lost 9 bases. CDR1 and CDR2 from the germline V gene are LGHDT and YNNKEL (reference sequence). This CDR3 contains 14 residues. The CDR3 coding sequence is TGTGCCAGCAGCCCTTGGACAGGGGGTTCACCCCTCCACTTT. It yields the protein CASSPWTGGSPLHF.

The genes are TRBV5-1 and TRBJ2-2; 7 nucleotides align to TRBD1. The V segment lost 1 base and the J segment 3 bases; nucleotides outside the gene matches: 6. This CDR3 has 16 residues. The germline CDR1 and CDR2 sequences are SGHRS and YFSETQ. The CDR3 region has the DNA TGCGCCAGCAGCTTGAAGGGTACAGGGGACACCGGGGAGCTGTTTTTT. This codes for CASSLKGTGDTGELFF.

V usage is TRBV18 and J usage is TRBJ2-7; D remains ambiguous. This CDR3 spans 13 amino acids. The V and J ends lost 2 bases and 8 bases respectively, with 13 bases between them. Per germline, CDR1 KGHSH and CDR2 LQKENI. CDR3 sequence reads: CASSPSRTDKQYV. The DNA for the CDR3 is TGTGCCAGCTCACCATCCAGGACGGATAAGCAGTACGTC.

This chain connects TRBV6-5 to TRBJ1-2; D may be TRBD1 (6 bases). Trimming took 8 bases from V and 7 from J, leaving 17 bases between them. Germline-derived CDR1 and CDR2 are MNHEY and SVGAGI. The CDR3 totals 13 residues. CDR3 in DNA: TGTGCCAGCGCGTTGTGGGGGGCGTCTGGCTACACCTTC. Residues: CASALWGASGYTF.

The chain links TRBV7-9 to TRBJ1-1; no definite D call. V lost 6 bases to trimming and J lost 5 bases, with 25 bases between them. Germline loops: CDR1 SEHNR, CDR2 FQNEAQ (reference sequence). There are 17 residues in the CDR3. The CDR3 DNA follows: TGTGCCAGCAGTCACATGGTCCCCGGACCCTCGCGGACTGAAGCTTTCTTT. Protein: CASSHMVPGPSRTEAFF.

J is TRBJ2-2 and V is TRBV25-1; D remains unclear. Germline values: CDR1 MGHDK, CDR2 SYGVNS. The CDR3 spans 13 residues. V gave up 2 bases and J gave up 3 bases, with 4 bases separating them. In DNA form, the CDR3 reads TGTGCCAGCAGTGAACGGGACACCGGGGAGCTGTTTTTT. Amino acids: CASSERDTGELFF.

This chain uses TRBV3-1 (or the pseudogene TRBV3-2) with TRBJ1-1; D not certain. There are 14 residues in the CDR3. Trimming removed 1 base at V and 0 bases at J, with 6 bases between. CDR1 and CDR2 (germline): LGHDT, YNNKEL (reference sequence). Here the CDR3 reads CASSQGHMNTEAFF. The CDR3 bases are TGTGCCAGCAGCCAAGGACACATGAACACTGAAGCTTTCTTT.

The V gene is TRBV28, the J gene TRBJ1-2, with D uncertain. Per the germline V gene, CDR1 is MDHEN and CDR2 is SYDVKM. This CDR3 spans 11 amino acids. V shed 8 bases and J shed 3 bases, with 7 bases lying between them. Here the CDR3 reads CASSGHYGYTF. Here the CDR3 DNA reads TGTGCCAGCTCCGGGCACTATGGCTACACCTTC.

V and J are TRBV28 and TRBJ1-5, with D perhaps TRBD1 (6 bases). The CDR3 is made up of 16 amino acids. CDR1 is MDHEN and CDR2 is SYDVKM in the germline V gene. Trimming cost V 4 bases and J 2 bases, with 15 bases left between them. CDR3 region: CASSSKPGHRNQPQHF. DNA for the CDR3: TGTGCCAGCAGTTCGAAACCGGGACATCGCAATCAGCCCCAGCATTTT. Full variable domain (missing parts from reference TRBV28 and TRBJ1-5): DVKVTQSSRYLVKRTGEKVFLECVQDMDHENMFWYRQDPGLGLRLIYFSYDVKMKEKGDIPEGYSVSREKKERFSLILESASTNQTSMYLCASSSKPGHRNQPQHFGDGTRLSIL.

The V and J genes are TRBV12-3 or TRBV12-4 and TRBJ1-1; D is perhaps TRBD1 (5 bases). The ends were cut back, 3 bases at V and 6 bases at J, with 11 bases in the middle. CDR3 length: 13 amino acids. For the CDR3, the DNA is TGTGCCAGCAGTTTTCTAGGACACCCTGAAGCTTTCTTT. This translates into CASSFLGHPEAFF.